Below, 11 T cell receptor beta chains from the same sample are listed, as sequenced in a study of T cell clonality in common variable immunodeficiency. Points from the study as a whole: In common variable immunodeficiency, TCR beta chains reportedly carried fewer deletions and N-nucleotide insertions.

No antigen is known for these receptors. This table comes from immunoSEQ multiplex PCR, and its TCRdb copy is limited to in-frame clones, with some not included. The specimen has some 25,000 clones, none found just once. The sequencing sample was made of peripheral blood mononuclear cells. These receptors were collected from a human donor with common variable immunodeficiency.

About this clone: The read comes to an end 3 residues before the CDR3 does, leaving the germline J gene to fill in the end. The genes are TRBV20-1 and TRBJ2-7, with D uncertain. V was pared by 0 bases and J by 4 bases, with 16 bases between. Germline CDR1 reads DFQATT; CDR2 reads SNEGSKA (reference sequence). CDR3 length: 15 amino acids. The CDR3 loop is CSARDSKTPRYEQYF. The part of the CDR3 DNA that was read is TGCAGTGCTAGAGATAGCAAAACTCCTAGGTACGAG.

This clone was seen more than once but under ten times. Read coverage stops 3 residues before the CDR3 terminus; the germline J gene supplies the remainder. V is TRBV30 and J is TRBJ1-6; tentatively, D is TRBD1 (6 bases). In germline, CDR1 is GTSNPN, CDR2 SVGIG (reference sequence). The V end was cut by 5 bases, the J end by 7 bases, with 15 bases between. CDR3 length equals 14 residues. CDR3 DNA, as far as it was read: TGTGCCTGGCGGGGGGGACACCGGAATTCACCC. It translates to CAWRGGHRNSP. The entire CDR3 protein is CAWRGGHRNSPLHF.

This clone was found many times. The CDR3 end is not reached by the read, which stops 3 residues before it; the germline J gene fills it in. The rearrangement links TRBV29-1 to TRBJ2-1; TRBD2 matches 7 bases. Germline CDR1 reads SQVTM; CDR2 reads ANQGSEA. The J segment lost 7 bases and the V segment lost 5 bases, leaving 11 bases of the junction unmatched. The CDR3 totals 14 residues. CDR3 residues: CSVRMVGTTNEQFF. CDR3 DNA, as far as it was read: TGCAGCGTTAGAATGGTGGGGACTACTAATGAG.

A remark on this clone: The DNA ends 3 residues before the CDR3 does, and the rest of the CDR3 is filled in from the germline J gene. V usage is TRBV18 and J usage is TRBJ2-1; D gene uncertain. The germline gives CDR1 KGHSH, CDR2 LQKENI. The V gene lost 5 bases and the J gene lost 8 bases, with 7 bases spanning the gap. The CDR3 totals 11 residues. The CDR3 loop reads CASSETDEQFF. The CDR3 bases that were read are TGTGCCAGCTCAGAAACAGATGAG.

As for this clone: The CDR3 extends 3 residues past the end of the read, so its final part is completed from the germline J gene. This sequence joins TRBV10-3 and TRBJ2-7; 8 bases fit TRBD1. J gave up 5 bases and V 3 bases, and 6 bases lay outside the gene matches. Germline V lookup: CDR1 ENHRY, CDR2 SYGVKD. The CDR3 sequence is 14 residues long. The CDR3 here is CAISESDRAHEQYF. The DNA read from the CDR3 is TGTGCCATCAGTGAATCGGACAGGGCTCACGAG.

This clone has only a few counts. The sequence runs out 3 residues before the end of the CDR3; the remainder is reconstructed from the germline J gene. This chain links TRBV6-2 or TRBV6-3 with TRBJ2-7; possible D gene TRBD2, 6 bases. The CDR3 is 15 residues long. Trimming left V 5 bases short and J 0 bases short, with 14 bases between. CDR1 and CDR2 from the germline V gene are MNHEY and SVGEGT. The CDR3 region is CASSPPAGSSYEQYF. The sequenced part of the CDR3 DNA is TGTGCCAGCAGTCCCCCCGCGGGGAGCTCCTACGAG.

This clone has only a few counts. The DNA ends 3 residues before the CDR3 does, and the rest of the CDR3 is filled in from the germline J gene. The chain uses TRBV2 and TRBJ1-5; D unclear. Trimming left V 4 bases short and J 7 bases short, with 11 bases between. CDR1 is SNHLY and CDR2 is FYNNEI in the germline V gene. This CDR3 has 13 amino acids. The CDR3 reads CASSGAGEQPQHF. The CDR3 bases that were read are TGTGCCAGCAGTGGGGCAGGTGAGCAGCCC.

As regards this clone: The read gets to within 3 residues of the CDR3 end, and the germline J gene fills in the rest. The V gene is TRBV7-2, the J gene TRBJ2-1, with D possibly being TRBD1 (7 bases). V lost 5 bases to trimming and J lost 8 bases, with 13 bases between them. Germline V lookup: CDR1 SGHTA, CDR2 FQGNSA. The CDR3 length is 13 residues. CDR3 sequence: CASSPGGQYEQFF. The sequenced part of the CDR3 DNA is TGTGCCAGCAGCCCAGGGGGGCAGTATGAG.

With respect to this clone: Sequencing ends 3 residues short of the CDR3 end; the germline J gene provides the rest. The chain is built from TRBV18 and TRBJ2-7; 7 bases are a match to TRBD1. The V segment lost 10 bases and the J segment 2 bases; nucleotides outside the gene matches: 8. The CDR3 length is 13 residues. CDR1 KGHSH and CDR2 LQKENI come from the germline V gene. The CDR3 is CATNPGTAYEQYF. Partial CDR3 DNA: TGTGCCACCAACCCCGGGACAGCCTACGAG.

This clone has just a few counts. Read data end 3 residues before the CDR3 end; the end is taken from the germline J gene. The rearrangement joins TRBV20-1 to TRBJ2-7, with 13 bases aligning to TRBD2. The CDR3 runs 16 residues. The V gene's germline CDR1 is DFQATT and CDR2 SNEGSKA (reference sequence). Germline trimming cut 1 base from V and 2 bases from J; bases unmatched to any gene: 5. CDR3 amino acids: CSARGTSGSTAYEQYF. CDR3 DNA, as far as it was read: TGCAGTGCTAGAGGGACTAGCGGGAGCACGGCCTACGAG.

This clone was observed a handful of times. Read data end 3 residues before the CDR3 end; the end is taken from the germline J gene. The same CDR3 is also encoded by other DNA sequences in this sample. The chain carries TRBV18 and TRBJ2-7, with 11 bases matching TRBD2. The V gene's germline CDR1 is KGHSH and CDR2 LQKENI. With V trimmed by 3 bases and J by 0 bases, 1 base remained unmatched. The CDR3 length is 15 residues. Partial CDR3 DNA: TGTGCCAGCTCACCCACTAGCGGGAGCTCCTACGAG. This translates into CASSPTSGSSYE. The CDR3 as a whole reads CASSPTSGSSYEQYF.